This section outlines one T cell receptor (beta chain) sequence together with its context. The data were taken from a study of blood T cell repertoires in COVID-19. Libraries were prepared by immunoSEQ multiplex PCR; TCRdb keeps only in-frame clonotypes and omits some of them. The sample holds about 240,000 clones; 75% to 85% are singletons and the top ten take approximately 13%. Sequenced material: peripheral blood. The TCR was taken from a woman in her sixties with active or convalescent COVID-19.

This CDR3 reads CASSLFRYEKLFF. CDR3 DNA: TGTGCCAGCAGCTTGTTCCGGTATGAAAAACTGTTTTTT. The chain employs TRBV5-8 and TRBJ1-4; D is unclear. The CDR3 contains 13 residues. Trimming stripped 1 base from V and 6 bases from J, with 7 bases between. Germline V gene sequence: CDR1 SGHTS, CDR2 YDEGEE.